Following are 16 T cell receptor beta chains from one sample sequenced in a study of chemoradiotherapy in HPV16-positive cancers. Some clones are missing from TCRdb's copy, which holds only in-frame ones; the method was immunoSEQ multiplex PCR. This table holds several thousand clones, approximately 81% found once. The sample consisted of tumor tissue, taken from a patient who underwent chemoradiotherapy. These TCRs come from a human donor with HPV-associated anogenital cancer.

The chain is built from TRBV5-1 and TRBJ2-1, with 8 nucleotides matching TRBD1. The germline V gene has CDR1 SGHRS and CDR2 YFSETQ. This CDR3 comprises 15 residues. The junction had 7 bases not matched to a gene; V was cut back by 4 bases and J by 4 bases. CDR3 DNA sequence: TGCGCCAGCAGCCCCGGACAGGGTCCTTACAATGAGCAGTTCTTC. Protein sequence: CASSPGQGPYNEQFF. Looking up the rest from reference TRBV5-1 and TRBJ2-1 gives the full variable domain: KAGVTQTPRYLIKTRGQQVTLSCSPISGHRSVSWYQQTPGQGLQFLFEYFSETQRNKGNFPGRFSGRQFSNSRSEMNVSTLELGDSALYLCASSPGQGPYNEQFFGPGTRLTVL.

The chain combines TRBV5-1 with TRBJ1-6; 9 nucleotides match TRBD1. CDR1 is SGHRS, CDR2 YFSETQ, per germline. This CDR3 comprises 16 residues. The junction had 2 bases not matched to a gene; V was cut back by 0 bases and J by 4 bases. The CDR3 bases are TGCGCCAGCAGCTTGGAGGGACAGGGTTATAATTCACCCCTCCACTTT. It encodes CASSLEGQGYNSPLHF.

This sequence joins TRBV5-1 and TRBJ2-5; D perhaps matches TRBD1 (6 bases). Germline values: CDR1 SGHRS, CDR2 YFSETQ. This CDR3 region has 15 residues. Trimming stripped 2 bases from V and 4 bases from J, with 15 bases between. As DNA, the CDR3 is TGCGCCAGCAGCTTAACAGGGCAGACCCCAGAGACCCAGTACTTC. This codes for CASSLTGQTPETQYF. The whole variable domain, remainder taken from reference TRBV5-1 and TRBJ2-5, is KAGVTQTPRYLIKTRGQQVTLSCSPISGHRSVSWYQQTPGQGLQFLFEYFSETQRNKGNFPGRFSGRQFSNSRSEMNVSTLELGDSALYLCASSLTGQTPETQYFGPGTRLLVL.

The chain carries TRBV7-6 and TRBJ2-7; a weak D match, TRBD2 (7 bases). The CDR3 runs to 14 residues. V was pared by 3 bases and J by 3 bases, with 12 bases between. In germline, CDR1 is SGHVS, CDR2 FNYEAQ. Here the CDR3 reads CASSFGRGGYEQYF. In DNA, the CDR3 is TGTGCCAGCAGCTTCGGAAGGGGGGGCTACGAGCAGTACTTC.

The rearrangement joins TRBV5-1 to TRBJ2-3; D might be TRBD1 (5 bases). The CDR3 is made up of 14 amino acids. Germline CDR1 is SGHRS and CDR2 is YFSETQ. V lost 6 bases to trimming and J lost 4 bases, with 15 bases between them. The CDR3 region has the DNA TGCGCCAGCACCCTCCAGTGGGGCCCAGATACGCAGTATTTT. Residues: CASTLQWGPDTQYF.

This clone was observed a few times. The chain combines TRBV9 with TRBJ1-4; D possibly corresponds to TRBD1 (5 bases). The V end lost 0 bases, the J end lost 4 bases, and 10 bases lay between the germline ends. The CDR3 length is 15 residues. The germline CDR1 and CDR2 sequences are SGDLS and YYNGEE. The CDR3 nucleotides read TGTGCCAGCAGCGTAGGGCAGGGTAATAATGAAAAACTGTTTTTT. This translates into CASSVGQGNNEKLFF.

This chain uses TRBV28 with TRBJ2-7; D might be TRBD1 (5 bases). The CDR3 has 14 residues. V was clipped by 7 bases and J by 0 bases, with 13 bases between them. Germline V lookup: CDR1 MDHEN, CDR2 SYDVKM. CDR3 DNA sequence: TGTGCCAGCAAGGTAGCAGGGAACTCCTACGAGCAGTACTTC. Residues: CASKVAGNSYEQYF.

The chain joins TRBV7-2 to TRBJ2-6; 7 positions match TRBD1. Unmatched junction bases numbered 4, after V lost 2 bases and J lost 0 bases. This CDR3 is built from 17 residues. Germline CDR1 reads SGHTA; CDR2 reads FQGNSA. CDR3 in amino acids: CASSLPGQISGANVLTF. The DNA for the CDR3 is TGTGCCAGCAGCTTACCGGGACAGATCTCTGGGGCCAACGTCCTGACTTTC. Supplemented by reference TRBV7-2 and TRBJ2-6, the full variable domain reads GAGVSQSPSNKVTEKGKDVELRCDPISGHTALYWYRQSLGQGLEFLIYFQGNSAPDKSGLPSDRFSAERTGGSVSTLTIQRTQQEDSAVYLCASSLPGQISGANVLTFGAGSRLTVL.

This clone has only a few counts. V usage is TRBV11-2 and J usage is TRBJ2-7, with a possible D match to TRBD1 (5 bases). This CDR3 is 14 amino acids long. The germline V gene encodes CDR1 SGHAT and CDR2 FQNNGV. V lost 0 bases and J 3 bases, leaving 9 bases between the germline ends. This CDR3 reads CASSLDPQVYEQYF. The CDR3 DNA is TGTGCCAGCAGCTTAGACCCACAGGTCTACGAGCAGTACTTC. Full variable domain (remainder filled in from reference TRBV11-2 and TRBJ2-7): EAGVAQSPRYKIIEKRQSVAFWCNPISGHATLYWYQQILGQGPKLLIQFQNNGVVDDSQLPKDRFSAERLKGVDSTLKIQPAKLEDSAVYLCASSLDPQVYEQYFGPGTRLTVT.

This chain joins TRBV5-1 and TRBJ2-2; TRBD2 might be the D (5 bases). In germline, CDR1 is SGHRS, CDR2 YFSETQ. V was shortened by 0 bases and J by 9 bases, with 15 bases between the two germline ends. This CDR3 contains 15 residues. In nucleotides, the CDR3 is TGCGCCAGCAGCTTGGCCGGGCCGGGGTCCAGGGAGCTGTTTTTT. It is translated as CASSLAGPGSRELFF.

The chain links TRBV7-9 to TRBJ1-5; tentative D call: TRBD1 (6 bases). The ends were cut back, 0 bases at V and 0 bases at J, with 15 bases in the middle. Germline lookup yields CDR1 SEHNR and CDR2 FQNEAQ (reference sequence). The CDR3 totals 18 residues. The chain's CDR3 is CASSLADRRGYSNQPQHF. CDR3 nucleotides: TGTGCCAGCAGCTTAGCGGACAGAAGGGGGTATAGCAATCAGCCCCAGCATTTT.

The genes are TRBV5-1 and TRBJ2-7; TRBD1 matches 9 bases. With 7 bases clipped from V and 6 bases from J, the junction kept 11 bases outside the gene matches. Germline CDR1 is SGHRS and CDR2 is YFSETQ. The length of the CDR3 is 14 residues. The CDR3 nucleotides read TGCGCCAGCTACCCAGGGACAGGGATGCGCGAGCAGTACTTC. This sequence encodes CASYPGTGMREQYF.

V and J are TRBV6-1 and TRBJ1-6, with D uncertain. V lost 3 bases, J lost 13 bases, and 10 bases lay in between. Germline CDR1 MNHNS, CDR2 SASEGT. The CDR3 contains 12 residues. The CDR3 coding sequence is TGTGCCAGCAGTGACTGGAGTTACCCCCTCCACTTT. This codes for CASSDWSYPLHF.

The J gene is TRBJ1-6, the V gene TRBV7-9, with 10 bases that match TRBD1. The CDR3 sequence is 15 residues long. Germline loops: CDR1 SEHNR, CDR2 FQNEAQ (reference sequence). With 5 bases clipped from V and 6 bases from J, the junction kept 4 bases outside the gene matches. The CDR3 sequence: CASSAGQGGNSPLHF. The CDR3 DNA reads TGTGCCAGCAGCGCTGGACAGGGGGGTAATTCACCCCTCCACTTT.

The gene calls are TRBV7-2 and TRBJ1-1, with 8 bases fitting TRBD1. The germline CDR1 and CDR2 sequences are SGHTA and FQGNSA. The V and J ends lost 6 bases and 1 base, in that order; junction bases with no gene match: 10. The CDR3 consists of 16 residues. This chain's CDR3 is CASRVRAGTGNTEAFF. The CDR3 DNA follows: TGTGCCAGCAGAGTACGAGCGGGGACAGGGAACACTGAAGCTTTCTTT.

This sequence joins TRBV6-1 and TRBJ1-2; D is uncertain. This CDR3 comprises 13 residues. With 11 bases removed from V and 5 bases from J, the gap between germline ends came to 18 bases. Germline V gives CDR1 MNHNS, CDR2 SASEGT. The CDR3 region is CAGAVSRDYGYTF. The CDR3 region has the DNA TGTGCCGGAGCAGTGAGTAGGGATTATGGCTACACCTTC.